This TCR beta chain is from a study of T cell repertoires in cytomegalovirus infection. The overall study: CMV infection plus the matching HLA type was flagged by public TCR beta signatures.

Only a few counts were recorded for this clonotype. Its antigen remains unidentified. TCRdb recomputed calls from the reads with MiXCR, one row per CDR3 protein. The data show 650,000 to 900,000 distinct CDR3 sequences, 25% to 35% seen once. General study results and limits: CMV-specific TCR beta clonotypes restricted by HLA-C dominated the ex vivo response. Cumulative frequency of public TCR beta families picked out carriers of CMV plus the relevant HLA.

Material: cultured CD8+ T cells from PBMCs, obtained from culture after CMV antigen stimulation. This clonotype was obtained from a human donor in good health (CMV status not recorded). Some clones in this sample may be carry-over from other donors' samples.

The CDR3 sequence is CASSPDLTGIYEQYF. The CDR3 DNA reads as TGTGCCAGCAGCCCAGACTTGACAGGAATCTACGAGCAGTACTTC. V is TRBV7-9 and J is TRBJ2-7, with a tentative D call TRBD1 (6 bases). Germline CDR1 and CDR2: SEHNR and FQNEAQ (reference sequence). This CDR3 spans 15 amino acids. The V end lost 5 bases, the J end lost 3 bases, and 17 bases lay between the germline ends.